The source of this T cell receptor (beta chain) is a study of CD8+CD57+ T cells in acquired aplastic anemia. Study overall: Sorted CD4+ and CD8+ cell DNA averaged about 3 ug.

All patients picked for sequencing had shown, by flow cytometry, an expansion of CD8+CD57+ cells. Diagnosis of severe acquired aplastic anemia applied to all patients. Germline V gene data show CDR1 as LGHNA and CDR2 as YNFKEQ. Between the trimmed V and J ends, which lost 5 bases and 5 bases, there was a span of 11 bases. The CDR3 covers 13 residues. This clonotype was counted at least ten times. This clone may be a read error of a much larger clone one base away. The template for TCR beta VDJ and CDR3 sequence profiling was genomic DNA. TCRdb reprocessed the reads with MiXCR, giving one entry per CDR3 protein. The sample holds approximately 150,000 distinct CDR3 sequences, over 40% seen once.

The specimen sequenced was sorted CD4+, CD8+, or CD8+CD57+ T cells (not recorded which) from PBMCs. The rearrangement joins TRBV4-2 to TRBJ2-3; D is uncertain. The clonotype originates from a human donor with aplastic anemia. CDR3 protein: CASSSRPGDTQYF. CDR3 bases: TGTGCCAGCAGCTCCCGACCGGGAGATACGCAGTATTTT.